This T cell receptor beta chain was recorded in a study of CD8 T cells in Susac syndrome. Study in general: Patients with Susac syndrome had blood drawn and were at that point therapy-naive, on corticosteroids, or on intravenous immunoglobulin alone.

After extraction with the RNeasy kit, roughly 0.5 to 1 ug of the RNA was reverse transcribed using random hexamers. A single record per CDR3 protein comes from TCRdb applying MiXCR to the immunoSEQ multiplex PCR reads. This sample yields about 200,000 distinct CDR3 sequences, of which about 91% are seen a single time; about 0.09% belongs to the top ten. After removal of 6 bases from V and 6 bases from J, the junction contained 3 bases not matched to a gene. In germline, CDR1 is MNHEY, CDR2 SVGAGI. The CDR3 has 15 residues. The sample taken for sequencing was CD4+ T cells from PBMCs. This chain connects TRBV6-5 to TRBJ2-2; 14 bases align to TRBD2. The TCR originated in a human donor with Susac syndrome. The CDR3 DNA reads TGTGCCAGCAGAGAGACTAGCGGGGGGGCCGGGGAGCTGTTTTTT. This gives the protein CASRETSGGAGELFF.